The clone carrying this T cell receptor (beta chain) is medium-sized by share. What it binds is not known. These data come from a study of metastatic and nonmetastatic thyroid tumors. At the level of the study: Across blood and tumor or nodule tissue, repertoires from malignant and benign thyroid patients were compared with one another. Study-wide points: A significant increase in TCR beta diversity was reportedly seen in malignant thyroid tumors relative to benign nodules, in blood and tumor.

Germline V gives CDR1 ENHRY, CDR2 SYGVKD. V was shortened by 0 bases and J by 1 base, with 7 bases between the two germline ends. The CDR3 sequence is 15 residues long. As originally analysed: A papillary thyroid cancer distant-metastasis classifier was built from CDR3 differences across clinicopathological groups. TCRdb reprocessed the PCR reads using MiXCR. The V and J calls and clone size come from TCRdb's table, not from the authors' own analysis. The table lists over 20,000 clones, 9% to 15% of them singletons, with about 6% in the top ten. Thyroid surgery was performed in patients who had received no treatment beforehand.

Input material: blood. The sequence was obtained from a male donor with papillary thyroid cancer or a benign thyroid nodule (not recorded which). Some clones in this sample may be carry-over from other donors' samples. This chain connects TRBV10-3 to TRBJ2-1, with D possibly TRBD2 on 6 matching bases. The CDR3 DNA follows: TGTGCCATCAGTGAGTCTCTAGCGTCCTACAATGAGCAGTTCTTC. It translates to CAISESLASYNEQFF.